Listed below are T cell receptor beta chains from one sample, sequenced in a study of T-cell memory formation after mild COVID-19. TCRdb reprocessed the 5' RACE reads via MiXCR and lists one record per CDR3 protein. The sample consists of a few hundred thousand distinct CDR3 sequences, 15% to 20% of them appearing once. The sequencing input was PBMCs or a T cell subset sorted from them (not recorded which). These receptor sequences come from a man aged 18 to 30 who had mild COVID-19 (a few samples of this study predate the infection). Cell type and time point are not known. The CDR3 runs from the conserved cysteine through the conserved F or W. The D gene is left open where the match is weak. The size of a clone is reported for some rows only, either as once, few or many, or as a class for expanded clones.

NA	TRBV5-1	NA	15	TRBJ2-2	CASSSSLRPTGELFF	TGCGCCAGCAGCTCCTCCCTCAGGCCCACCGGGGAGCTGTTTTTT
few	TRBV11-1	NA	12	TRBJ1-2	CASSPRDRLLAF	TGTGCCAGCAGCCCCCGGGACCGACTCTTGGCCTTC
many	TRBV28	NA	15	TRBJ1-5	CASSSGGGNNQPQHF	TGTGCCAGCAGTTCAGGAGGGGGGAACAATCAGCCCCAGCATTTT
few	TRBV4-1	NA	12	TRBJ2-5	CASSQIAETQYF	TGCGCCAGCAGCCAAATAGCTGAGACCCAGTACTTC
NA	TRBV12-3/TRBV12-4	NA	12	TRBJ1-6	CASSPPYSPLHF	TGTGCCAGCAGTCCCCCATATTCACCCCTCCACTTT
few	TRBV5-1	NA	14	TRBJ1-5	CASSVGRGNQPQHF	TGCGCCAGCAGCGTTGGACGGGGCAATCAGCCCCAGCATTTT
NA	TRBV7-3	TRBD2	15	TRBJ2-1	CASTDRSGGSDEQFF	TGTGCCAGCACGGACCGCAGCGGGGGGAGCGATGAGCAGTTCTTC
few	TRBV7-3	NA	12	TRBJ2-1	CASSAVQTEQFF	TGTGCCAGCAGCGCCGTACAAACCGAGCAGTTCTTC
NA	TRBV20-1	TRBD1	17	TRBJ1-2	CSARYRDREVSGYGYTF	TGCAGTGCTAGGTACCGGGACAGGGAGGTTTCAGGCTATGGCTACACCTTC
NA	TRBV6-5	NA	13	TRBJ1-2	CASSYGGGNGYTF	TGTGCCAGCAGTTACGGGGGAGGGAATGGCTACACCTTC
NA	TRBV27	TRBD2	15	TRBJ2-2	CASRLRGGLTGELFF	TGTGCCAGCAGGTTGCGGGGGGGCCTCACCGGGGAGCTGTTTTTT